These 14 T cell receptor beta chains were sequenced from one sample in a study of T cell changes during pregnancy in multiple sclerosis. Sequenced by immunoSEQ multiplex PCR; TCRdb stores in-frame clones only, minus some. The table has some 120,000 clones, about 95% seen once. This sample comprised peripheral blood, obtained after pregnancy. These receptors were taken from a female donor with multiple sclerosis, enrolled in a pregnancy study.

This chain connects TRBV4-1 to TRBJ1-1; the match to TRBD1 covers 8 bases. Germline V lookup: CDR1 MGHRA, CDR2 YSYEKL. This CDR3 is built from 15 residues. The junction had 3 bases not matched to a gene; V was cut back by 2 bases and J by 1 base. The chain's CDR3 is CASSQTGTGNTEAFF. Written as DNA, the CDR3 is TGCGCCAGCAGCCAAACCGGGACAGGGAACACTGAAGCTTTCTTT.

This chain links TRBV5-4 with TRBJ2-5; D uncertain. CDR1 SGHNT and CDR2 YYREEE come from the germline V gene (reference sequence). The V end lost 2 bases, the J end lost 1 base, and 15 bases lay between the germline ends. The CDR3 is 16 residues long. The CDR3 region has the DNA TGTGCCAGCAGCTTAGCTATCCCAGGTATCCAAGAGACCCAGTACTTC. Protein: CASSLAIPGIQETQYF.

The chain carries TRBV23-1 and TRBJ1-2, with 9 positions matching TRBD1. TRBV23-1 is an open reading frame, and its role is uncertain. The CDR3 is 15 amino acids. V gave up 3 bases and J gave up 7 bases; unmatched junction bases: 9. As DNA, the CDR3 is TGCGCCAGCAGTCACAACAGGGGGCGGAATTTTGGCTACACCTTC. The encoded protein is CASSHNRGRNFGYTF.

CDR3 sequence: CASSIAVGTPYEQYF. CDR3 in DNA: TGTGCCAGTAGTATAGCAGTCGGGACACCCTACGAGCAGTACTTC. This chain joins TRBV19 and TRBJ2-7; TRBD1 might be the D (6 bases). The CDR3 is 15 amino acids. Trimming removed 1 base at V and 2 bases at J, with 12 bases between. Per germline, CDR1 LNHDA and CDR2 SQIVND (reference sequence).

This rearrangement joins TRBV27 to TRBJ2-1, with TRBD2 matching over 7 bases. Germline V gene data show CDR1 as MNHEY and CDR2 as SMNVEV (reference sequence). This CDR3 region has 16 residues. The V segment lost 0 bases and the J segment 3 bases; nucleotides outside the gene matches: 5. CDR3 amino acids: CASSLSGGSGYNEQFF. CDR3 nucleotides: TGTGCCAGCAGTTTATCGGGCGGGAGTGGCTACAATGAGCAGTTCTTC.

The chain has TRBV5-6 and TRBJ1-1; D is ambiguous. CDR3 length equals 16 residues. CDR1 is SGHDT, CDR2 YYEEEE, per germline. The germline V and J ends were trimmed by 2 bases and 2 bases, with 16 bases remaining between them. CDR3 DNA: TGTGCCAGCAGCTTATTCGGGAACCCGAGTAACACTGAAGCTTTCTTT. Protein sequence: CASSLFGNPSNTEAFF.

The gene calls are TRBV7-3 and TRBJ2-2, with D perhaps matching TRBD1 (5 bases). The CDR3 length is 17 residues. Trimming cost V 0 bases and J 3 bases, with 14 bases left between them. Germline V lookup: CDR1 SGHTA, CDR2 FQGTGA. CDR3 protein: CASSLTQGRVDTGELFF. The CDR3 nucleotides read TGTGCCAGCAGCTTAACTCAGGGTCGGGTGGACACCGGGGAGCTGTTTTTT.

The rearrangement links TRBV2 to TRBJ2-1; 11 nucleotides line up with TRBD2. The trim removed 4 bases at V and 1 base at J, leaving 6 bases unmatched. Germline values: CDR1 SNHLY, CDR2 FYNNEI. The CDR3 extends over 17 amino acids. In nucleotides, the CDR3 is TGTGCCAGCAGTGTAGCTAGCGGGAGGATGTCCTACAATGAGCAGTTCTTC. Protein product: CASSVASGRMSYNEQFF.

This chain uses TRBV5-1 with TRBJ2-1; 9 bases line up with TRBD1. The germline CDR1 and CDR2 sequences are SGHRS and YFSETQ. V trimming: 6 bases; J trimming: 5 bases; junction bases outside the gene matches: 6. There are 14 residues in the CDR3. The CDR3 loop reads CASTRDRAHNEQFF. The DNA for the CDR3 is TGCGCCAGCACCAGGGACAGGGCTCACAATGAGCAGTTCTTC.

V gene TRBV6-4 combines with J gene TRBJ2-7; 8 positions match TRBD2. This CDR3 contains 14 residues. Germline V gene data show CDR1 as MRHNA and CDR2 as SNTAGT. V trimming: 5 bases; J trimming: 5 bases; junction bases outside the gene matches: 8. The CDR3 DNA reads TGTGCCAGCAGTCCCAGCGGGAGTACCGACGAGCAGTACTTC. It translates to CASSPSGSTDEQYF.

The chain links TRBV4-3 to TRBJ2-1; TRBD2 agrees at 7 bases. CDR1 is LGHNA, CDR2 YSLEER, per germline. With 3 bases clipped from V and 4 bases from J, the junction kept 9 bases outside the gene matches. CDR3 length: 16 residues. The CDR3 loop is CASSQEERGLYNEQFF. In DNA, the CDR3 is TGCGCCAGCAGCCAGGAAGAGCGGGGCTTATACAATGAGCAGTTCTTC.

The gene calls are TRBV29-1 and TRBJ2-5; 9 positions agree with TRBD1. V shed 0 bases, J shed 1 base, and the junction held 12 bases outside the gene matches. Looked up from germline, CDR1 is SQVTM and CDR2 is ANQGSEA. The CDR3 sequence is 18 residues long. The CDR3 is CSVEDPDLGQGSQETQYF. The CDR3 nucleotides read TGCAGCGTTGAAGATCCGGACCTGGGACAGGGCTCCCAAGAGACCCAGTACTTC. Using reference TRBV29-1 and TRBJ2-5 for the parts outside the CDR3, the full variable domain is SAVISQKPSRDICQRGTSLTIQCQVDSQVTMMFWYRQQPGQSLTLIATANQGSEATYESGFVIDKFPISRPNLTFSTLTVSNMSPEDSSIYLCSVEDPDLGQGSQETQYFGPGTRLLVL.

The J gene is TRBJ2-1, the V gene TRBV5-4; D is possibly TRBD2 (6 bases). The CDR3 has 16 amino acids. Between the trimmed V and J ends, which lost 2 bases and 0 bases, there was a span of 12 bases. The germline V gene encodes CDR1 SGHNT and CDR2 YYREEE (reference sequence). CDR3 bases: TGTGCCAGCAGCTTAGGGACTCCTATCTCCTACAATGAGCAGTTCTTC. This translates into CASSLGTPISYNEQFF.

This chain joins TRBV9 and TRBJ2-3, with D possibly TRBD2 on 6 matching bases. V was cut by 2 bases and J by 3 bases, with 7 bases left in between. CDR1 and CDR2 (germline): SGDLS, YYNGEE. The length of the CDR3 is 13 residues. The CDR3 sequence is CASSVAGTDTQYF. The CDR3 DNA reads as TGTGCCAGCAGCGTCGCGGGGACAGATACGCAGTATTTT.